The 7 T cell receptor beta chains in this list originate from one sample, sequenced in a study of early T cells in non-severe SARS-CoV-2 infection. TCRdb processed the 5' RACE reads anew with MiXCR; each CDR3 protein has one entry. Here the sample spans fewer than 130,000 distinct CDR3 sequences, 10% to 15% being singletons. Source: whole blood, taken at baseline. The receptors were sampled from an adult who was a healthcare worker with PCR-confirmed SARS-CoV-2 infection or an uninfected control (not recorded which).

A few counts support this clonotype. The rearrangement joins TRBV6-4 to TRBJ1-6, with D perhaps TRBD1 (6 bases). V lost 6 bases to trimming and J lost 10 bases, with 13 bases between them. The CDR3 runs 13 residues. Germline loops: CDR1 MRHNA, CDR2 SNTAGT. CDR3 region: CASRGQIGSPLHF. As DNA, the CDR3 is TGTGCCAGCAGAGGACAGATTGGATCACCCCTCCACTTT.

The chain has TRBV4-2 and TRBJ1-2, with D possibly matching TRBD1 (5 bases). CDR1 is LGHNA and CDR2 is YNFKEQ in the germline V gene. Trimming stripped 2 bases from V and 4 bases from J, with 20 bases between. The CDR3 contains 17 residues. The CDR3 region is CASSQPRTESGIYGYTF. In nucleotides, the CDR3 is TGTGCCAGCAGCCAACCCCGGACGGAATCAGGGATCTATGGCTACACCTTC.

This clonotype was recorded at least ten times. The genes are TRBV6-5 and TRBJ1-2; the D gene is possibly TRBD1 (6 bases). V was trimmed by 6 bases and J by 4 bases, leaving 15 bases between them. The CDR3 extends over 14 amino acids. Germline-derived CDR1 and CDR2 are MNHEY and SVGAGI. The DNA of the CDR3 is TGTGCCAGCAGCCCACAGGGACTTGCCTATGGCTACACCTTC. This translates into CASSPQGLAYGYTF.

The V gene is TRBV7-3, the J gene TRBJ1-1, with 9 bases aligning to TRBD1. With 8 bases clipped from V and 1 base from J, the junction kept 2 bases outside the gene matches. Germline CDR1 and CDR2: SGHTA and FQGTGA. The CDR3 extends over 13 amino acids. CDR3 in DNA: TGTGCCAGCGGACAGGGGAGGAACACTGAAGCTTTCTTT. Translating gives CASGQGRNTEAFF. The full variable domain, with the rest looked up from reference TRBV7-3 and TRBJ1-1, is GAGVSQTPSNKVTEKGKYVELRCDPISGHTALYWYRQSLGQGPEFLIYFQGTGAADDSGLPNDRFFAVRPEGSVSTLKIQRTERGDSAVYLCASGQGRNTEAFFGQGTRLTVV.

The rearrangement links TRBV15 to TRBJ1-5; tentatively, D is TRBD1 (5 bases). This CDR3 is built from 13 residues. Germline CDR1 and CDR2: LNHNV and YYDKDF (reference sequence). Trimming left V 0 bases short and J 11 bases short, with 11 bases between. The CDR3 DNA follows: TGTGCCACCAGCAGAGATATAGGGGCGACCCAGCATTTT. It yields the protein CATSRDIGATQHF.

In DNA form, the CDR3 reads TGTGCCAGCAGCCAGGGCGCTAGCAATCAGCCCCAGCATTTT. It specifies CASSQGASNQPQHF. The chain joins TRBV11-2 to TRBJ1-5; D possibly corresponds to TRBD1 (5 bases). Germline V lookup: CDR1 SGHAT, CDR2 FQNNGV. Trimming cost V 5 bases and J 0 bases, with 8 bases left between them. This CDR3 is built from 14 residues. Full variable domain (missing parts from reference TRBV11-2 and TRBJ1-5): EAGVAQSPRYKIIEKRQSVAFWCNPISGHATLYWYQQILGQGPKLLIQFQNNGVVDDSQLPKDRFSAERLKGVDSTLKIQPAKLEDSAVYLCASSQGASNQPQHFGDGTRLSIL.

This clonotype was counted ten times or more. The chain has TRBV28 and TRBJ2-1; TRBD1 might be the D (6 bases). The CDR3 runs to 15 residues. CDR1 is MDHEN and CDR2 is SYDVKM in the germline V gene. V shed 1 base and J shed 9 bases, with 16 bases lying between them. CDR3: CASSLSSFDRSEQFF. CDR3 nucleotide sequence: TGTGCCAGCAGTTTATCCTCCTTTGACAGGAGTGAGCAGTTCTTC.